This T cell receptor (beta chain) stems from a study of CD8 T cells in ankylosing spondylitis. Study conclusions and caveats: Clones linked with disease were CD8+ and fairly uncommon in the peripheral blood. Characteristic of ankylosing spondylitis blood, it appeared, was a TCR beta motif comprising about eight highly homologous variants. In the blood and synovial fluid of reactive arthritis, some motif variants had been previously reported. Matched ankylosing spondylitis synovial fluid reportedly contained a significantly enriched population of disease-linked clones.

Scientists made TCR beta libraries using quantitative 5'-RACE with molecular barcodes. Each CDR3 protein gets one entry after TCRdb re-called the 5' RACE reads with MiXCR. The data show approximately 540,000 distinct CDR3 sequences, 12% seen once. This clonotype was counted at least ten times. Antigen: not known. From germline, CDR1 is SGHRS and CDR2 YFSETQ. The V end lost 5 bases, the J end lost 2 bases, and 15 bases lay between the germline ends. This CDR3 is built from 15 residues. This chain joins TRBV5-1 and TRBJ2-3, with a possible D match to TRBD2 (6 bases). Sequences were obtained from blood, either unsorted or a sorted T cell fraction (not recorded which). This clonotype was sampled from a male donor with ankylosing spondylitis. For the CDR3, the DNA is TGCGCCAGCAGTCGCCGAGGACTATACACAGATACGCAGTATTTT. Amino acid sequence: CASSRRGLYTDTQYF. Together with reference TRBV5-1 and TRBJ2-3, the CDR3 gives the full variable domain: KAGVTQTPRYLIKTRGQQVTLSCSPISGHRSVSWYQQTPGQGLQFLFEYFSETQRNKGNFPGRFSGRQFSNSRSEMNVSTLELGDSALYLCASSRRGLYTDTQYFGPGTRLTVL.